These 16 T cell receptor beta chains came from one sample sequenced in a study of T cell responses to AZD1222 COVID-19 vaccine. Produced via immunoSEQ multiplex PCR; TCRdb's table is partial and in-frame only. The table includes approximately 150,000 clones, 85% to 95% detected once. Source: peripheral blood, taken on day 0 of AZD1222 vaccination. These receptor sequences come from an adult in good health.

The V gene is TRBV9, the J gene TRBJ2-7; the match to TRBD2 covers 8 bases. This CDR3 is 15 amino acids long. Germline V gene sequence: CDR1 SGDLS, CDR2 YYNGEE. V was clipped by 2 bases and J by 3 bases; unmatched bases: 7. The CDR3 DNA reads as TGTGCCAGCAGCGTCGGTAGTAGCGGGAACTACGAGCAGTACTTC. This sequence encodes CASSVGSSGNYEQYF.

The chain joins TRBV5-1 to TRBJ1-2; D is perhaps TRBD1 (5 bases). The V gene lost 6 bases and the J gene lost 4 bases, with 16 bases spanning the gap. CDR1 SGHRS and CDR2 YFSETQ come from the germline V gene. The CDR3 length is 14 residues. DNA for the CDR3: TGCGCCAGCAACGGGGTTGACAGTCTCTATGGCTACACCTTC. It encodes CASNGVDSLYGYTF.

V is TRBV15 and J is TRBJ2-7; 10 bases are shared with TRBD2. The CDR3 consists of 17 residues. From germline, CDR1 is LNHNV and CDR2 YYDKDF (reference sequence). V lost 0 bases to trimming and J lost 7 bases; unmatched junction nucleotides: 12. Written as DNA, the CDR3 is TGTGCCACCAGCAGAGATACCCCTAGCGGGAGATTAGGGGAGCAGTACTTC. Its translation: CATSRDTPSGRLGEQYF.

The rearrangement joins TRBV9 to TRBJ2-6; D is ambiguous. The germline CDR1 and CDR2 sequences are SGDLS and YYNGEE. The length of the CDR3 is 13 residues. Trimming pared 0 bases from V and 6 bases from J, leaving 4 bases between. The CDR3 DNA follows: TGTGCCAGCAGCGTAGGAATGGCCAACGTCCTGACTTTC. Protein: CASSVGMANVLTF.

The chain couples TRBV3-1 (or the pseudogene TRBV3-2) to TRBJ2-7, with TRBD1 matching over 7 bases. CDR1 LGHDT and CDR2 YNNKEL come from the germline V gene (reference sequence). There are 15 residues in the CDR3. V shed 0 bases, J shed 5 bases, and the junction held 7 bases outside the gene matches. The CDR3 here is CASSQDLNRGHEQYF. The CDR3 DNA reads as TGTGCCAGCAGCCAAGATCTGAACAGGGGCCACGAGCAGTACTTC.

The gene calls are TRBV7-2 and TRBJ1-1; D gene unclear. Per the germline V gene, CDR1 is SGHTA and CDR2 is FQGNSA. V gave up 8 bases and J gave up 6 bases, with 19 bases separating them. This CDR3 spans 14 amino acids. The CDR3 DNA reads TGTGCCAGCGGTCCCTTTAGGCCTCATCCTGAAGCTTTCTTT. Its protein product is CASGPFRPHPEAFF.

Points on this clone: This sample includes further DNA sequences coding for the same CDR3. The V call is TRBV19, the J call TRBJ2-2, with D perhaps TRBD2 (5 bases). The V gene's germline CDR1 is LNHDA and CDR2 SQIVND (reference sequence). V was trimmed by 1 base and J by 7 bases, leaving 7 bases between them. The CDR3 is made up of 13 amino acids. The CDR3 here is CASSIVGSGELFF. The CDR3 DNA reads TGTGCCAGTAGTATAGTTGGGAGCGGGGAGCTGTTTTTT.

The chain employs TRBV4-1 and TRBJ2-2; 11 nucleotides match TRBD2. Germline CDR1 reads MGHRA; CDR2 reads YSYEKL. The V gene end was trimmed by 5 bases and the J gene end by 1 base; junction bases not matched to a gene: 6. The CDR3 covers 17 residues. The CDR3 bases are TGCGCCAGCAGCTCCCTGACTAGCGGGGTGAACACCGGGGAGCTGTTTTTT. The encoded protein is CASSSLTSGVNTGELFF.

V gene TRBV2 combines with J gene TRBJ2-7; the match to TRBD2 covers 7 bases. The germline CDR1 and CDR2 sequences are SNHLY and FYNNEI. The V gene end was trimmed by 3 bases and the J gene end by 4 bases; junction bases not matched to a gene: 9. The CDR3 spans 15 residues. CDR3 bases: TGTGCCAGCAGTGATCGGCGCCTAGCGGCGTACGAGCAGTACTTC. This gives the protein CASSDRRLAAYEQYF.

The gene calls are TRBV5-4 and TRBJ2-2; the match to TRBD2 covers 8 bases. The germline V gene has CDR1 SGHNT and CDR2 YYREEE (reference sequence). This CDR3 region has 15 residues. The J segment lost 1 base and the V segment lost 7 bases, leaving 6 bases of the junction unmatched. DNA of the CDR3: TGTGCCAGCCGCACCAGCGGGAGGAACACCGGGGAGCTGTTTTTT. It codes for CASRTSGRNTGELFF. Together with reference TRBV5-4 and TRBJ2-2, the CDR3 gives the full variable domain: ETGVTQSPTHLIKTRGQQVTLRCSSQSGHNTVSWYQQALGQGPQFIFQYYREEENGRGNFPPRFSGLQFPNYSSELNVNALELDDSALYLCASRTSGRNTGELFFGEGSRLTVL.

The chain recombines TRBV12-3 or TRBV12-4 with TRBJ1-1; D call uncertain. The CDR3 has 13 amino acids. Trimming pared 7 bases from V and 4 bases from J, leaving 13 bases between. CDR3 residues: CASTPTRGTEAFF. The CDR3 DNA is TGTGCCAGCACCCCGACCCGGGGCACTGAAGCTTTCTTT.

V usage is TRBV12-5 and J usage is TRBJ2-2; possible D gene TRBD1, 6 bases. Deletions cut 11 bases from V and 6 bases from J, with 16 bases between. CDR1 is LGHNT and CDR2 is FRNRAP in the germline V gene. The CDR3 runs 13 residues. CDR3 DNA: TGTGCTCTTGGCAGGGGAGATGCCGGGGAGCTGTTTTTT. Residues: CALGRGDAGELFF.

In its sample, this clone was seen a few times. The chain links TRBV6-4 to TRBJ1-5, with TRBD1 as a possible D gene (5 bases). Trimming removed 3 bases at V and 4 bases at J, with 10 bases between. Germline V gives CDR1 MRHNA, CDR2 SNTAGT. This CDR3 region has 14 residues. The CDR3, as DNA: TGTGCCAGCAGTGAGCGGACACCGAATCAGCCCCAGCATTTT. Its protein product is CASSERTPNQPQHF.

The chain has TRBV7-9 and TRBJ2-7; 12 bases are a match to TRBD2. The CDR3 extends over 18 amino acids. V trimming: 4 bases; J trimming: 0 bases; junction bases outside the gene matches: 10. Germline lookup yields CDR1 SEHNR and CDR2 FQNEAQ (reference sequence). The chain's CDR3 is CASSSLPSGRGRSYEQYF. The CDR3 nucleotides read TGTGCCAGCAGCTCGCTCCCTAGCGGGAGGGGCCGCTCCTACGAGCAGTACTTC.

The chain is built from TRBV19 and TRBJ1-1, with D hard to call. Germline lookup yields CDR1 LNHDA and CDR2 SQIVND (reference sequence). CDR3 size: 15 residues. V was shortened by 3 bases and J by 0 bases, with 11 bases between the two germline ends. The CDR3 loop reads CASSISVLMNTEAFF. The DNA for the CDR3 is TGTGCCAGTAGTATTAGCGTGCTCATGAACACTGAAGCTTTCTTT.

This chain connects TRBV2 to TRBJ2-5; D ambiguous. The CDR3 contains 13 residues. The ends were cut back, 2 bases at V and 3 bases at J, with 7 bases in the middle. CDR1 is SNHLY, CDR2 FYNNEI, per germline. The chain's CDR3 is CASSEIREETQYF. As DNA, the CDR3 is TGTGCCAGCAGTGAAATTAGGGAAGAGACCCAGTACTTC.